Each of the 13 T cell receptor beta chains below was sequenced from the same sample in a study of T cell repertoires in cytomegalovirus infection. One entry per CDR3 protein, called by TCRdb with MiXCR from the reads. The top ten clones hold about 9.4% of a sample with around 440,000 distinct CDR3 sequences, approximately 10% of them seen once. Sequenced input: PBMCs. Receptors originate from a human donor in good health (CMV status not recorded). Some clones in this sample may be carry-over from other donors' samples.

This chain joins TRBV5-6 and TRBJ2-1; TRBD1 aligns across 8 bases. Germline V gives CDR1 SGHDT, CDR2 YYEEEE. The V gene end was trimmed by 3 bases and the J gene end by 0 bases; junction bases not matched to a gene: 5. The CDR3 contains 16 residues. CDR3 DNA sequence: TGTGCCAGCAGCTACTCAACAGGGGGCTCCTACAATGAGCAGTTCTTC. It specifies CASSYSTGGSYNEQFF.

This clonotype appeared many times. V is TRBV4-1 and J is TRBJ1-3, with D perhaps TRBD1 (5 bases). Trimming removed 0 bases at V and 0 bases at J, with 9 bases between. CDR3 length: 16 residues. Germline loops: CDR1 MGHRA, CDR2 YSYEKL. CDR3 nucleotides: TGCGCCAGCAGCCAAGAACACAGGATCTCTGGAAACACCATATATTTT. This translates into CASSQEHRISGNTIYF.

This clonotype was counted ten times or more. This chain uses TRBV7-3 with TRBJ2-5; the match to TRBD1 covers 9 bases. This CDR3 is built from 14 residues. The V and J ends lost 3 bases and 7 bases, in that order; junction bases with no gene match: 6. Germline V lookup: CDR1 SGHTA, CDR2 FQGTGA. The CDR3 DNA follows: TGTGCCAGCAGCTTCCGGGACAGGGAATCGACCCAGTACTTC. Translating it yields CASSFRDRESTQYF.

This clonotype was found many times. The CDR3 DNA sequence: TGTGCCAGCAGCTTAGCCCCCTCGACTAGGAAAGGGTACAATGAGCAGTTCTTC. It encodes CASSLAPSTRKGYNEQFF. The J gene is TRBJ2-1, the V gene TRBV7-6; D might be TRBD2 (6 bases). Germline V CDR1 and CDR2: SGHVS, FNYEAQ. The ends were cut back, 0 bases at V and 4 bases at J, with 19 bases in the middle. The CDR3 loop spans 18 amino acids.

Ten or more counts support this clonotype. This chain links TRBV7-9 with TRBJ2-2; 8 bases align to TRBD1. Per germline, CDR1 SEHNR and CDR2 FQNEAQ (reference sequence). The CDR3 runs to 20 residues. J was trimmed by 4 bases and V by 5 bases; bases with no gene match: 21. CDR3 coding DNA: TGTGCCAGCAGCCGTTTAGAGGGACAGGAAAGGCCCCGAGGCACCGGGGAGCTGTTTTTT. Translation: CASSRLEGQERPRGTGELFF.

This clonotype was observed many times. This chain links TRBV11-2 with TRBJ1-2; a possible D gene is TRBD1 (5 bases). Trimming left V 1 base short and J 4 bases short, with 19 bases between. The CDR3 runs 17 residues. CDR1 is SGHAT, CDR2 FQNNGV, per germline. CDR3 residues: CASSLGAGSSRGYGYTF. For the CDR3, the DNA is TGTGCCAGCAGCTTAGGCGCAGGGAGTTCACGGGGCTATGGCTACACCTTC.

Details on this clonotype: A read error may be the cause here, since a much bigger clone is one base away. The V call is TRBV19, the J call TRBJ2-7; D may be TRBD1 (5 bases). The CDR3 sequence is 15 residues long. The V gene's germline CDR1 is LNHDA and CDR2 SQIVND (reference sequence). The germline V and J ends were trimmed by 6 bases and 3 bases, with 18 bases remaining between them. CDR3 region: CASRTDRTRGYEQYF. CDR3 nucleotides: TGTGCCAGTAGAACTGACAGAACCCGCGGCTACGAGCAGTACTTC.

As regards this clonotype: At one of its ends the junction is not consistent with the germline gene, which may arise from a read error. The chain couples TRBV6-5 to TRBJ1-1; 8 bases align to TRBD1. Germline CDR1 is MNHEY and CDR2 is SVGAGI. The CDR3 totals 16 residues. CDR3 DNA: TGTGCCAACAGTTTCCCTCCTACAGGGGGAATAACTGAAGCTTTCTTT. Translated, it gives CANSFPPTGGITEAFF.

In this sample, this clonotype turned up a few times. The chain is built from TRBV29-1 and TRBJ2-7; 7 nucleotides match TRBD1. CDR3 size: 12 residues. Losses at the gene ends were 2 bases for V and 4 bases for J; bases not matched to a gene: 2. Germline lookup yields CDR1 SQVTM and CDR2 ANQGSEA. The CDR3 nucleotides are TGCAGCGTTGAACAGGGGGTTTACGAGCAGTACTTC. As protein: CSVEQGVYEQYF.

Only a few counts were recorded for this clonotype. The V and J genes are TRBV3-1 and TRBJ1-5; TRBD1 is a possible D gene (6 bases). The germline V gene has CDR1 LGHDT and CDR2 YNNKEL (reference sequence). V shed 2 bases and J shed 7 bases, with 12 bases lying between them. The CDR3 totals 14 residues. In DNA, the CDR3 is TGTGCCAGCAGCCAAAGATTCCAGGGGCAGCCCCAGCATTTT. This translates into CASSQRFQGQPQHF.

The chain employs TRBV7-9 and TRBJ2-7; possibly TRBD1 for D (6 bases). Germline-derived CDR1 and CDR2 are SEHNR and FQNEAQ (reference sequence). The CDR3 has 14 residues. The ends were cut back, 1 base at V and 7 bases at J, with 14 bases in the middle. CDR3 protein: CASSLEITQGEQYF. In nucleotides, the CDR3 is TGTGCCAGCAGCTTAGAGATAACTCAGGGGGAGCAGTACTTC.

This clonotype was seen at least ten times. Here the CDR3 reads CASRRGGETQYF. The CDR3 bases are TGTGCCAGCAGGCGAGGCGGAGAGACCCAGTACTTC. This chain connects TRBV6-2 or TRBV6-3 to TRBJ2-5; D not certain. CDR3 length: 12 residues. V dropped 6 bases and J dropped 4 bases, with 9 bases sitting between them. The germline gives CDR1 MNHEY, CDR2 SVGEGT.

This clonotype was counted at least ten times. This sequence joins TRBV5-1 and TRBJ2-5; 9 bases line up with TRBD1. The CDR3 totals 15 residues. CDR1 and CDR2 (germline): SGHRS, YFSETQ. V lost 4 bases to trimming and J lost 2 bases; unmatched junction nucleotides: 6. The CDR3 protein is CASSVGQGRQETQYF. As DNA, the CDR3 is TGCGCCAGCAGCGTGGGACAGGGAAGGCAAGAGACCCAGTACTTC.